The 9 T cell receptor beta chains presented below share a single source sample, sequenced in a study of T cell responses to AZD1222 COVID-19 vaccine. TCRdb's copy holds only in-frame clones and misses some; the assay was immunoSEQ multiplex PCR. Among about 150,000 clones listed, just over 90% were seen once. Material: peripheral blood, obtained on day 0 of AZD1222 vaccination. All receptors come from an adult in good health.

This clone was observed a single time. This sequence joins TRBV20-1 and TRBJ1-1; TRBD1 aligns across 8 bases. CDR1 and CDR2 (germline): DFQATT, SNEGSKA (reference sequence). This CDR3 has 11 amino acids. V gave up 3 bases and J gave up 6 bases; unmatched junction bases: 0. CDR3 nucleotides: TGCAGTGCTAGGACAGGGGCTGAAGCTTTCTTT. It codes for CSARTGAEAFF.

V usage is TRBV19 and J usage is TRBJ1-3; D is uncertain. The germline gives CDR1 LNHDA, CDR2 SQIVND (reference sequence). CDR3 length: 15 residues. Trimming took 5 bases from V and 0 from J, leaving 11 bases between them. Here the CDR3 reads CASSARKPSGNTIYF. Written as DNA, the CDR3 is TGTGCCAGTAGTGCCCGCAAGCCCTCTGGAAACACCATATATTTT.

The rearrangement joins TRBV14 to TRBJ1-1; D is uncertain. This CDR3 contains 15 residues. Germline V CDR1 and CDR2: SGHDN, FVKESK. V was shortened by 1 base and J by 0 bases, with 9 bases between the two germline ends. CDR3 sequence reads: CASSQGANMNTEAFF. The CDR3 DNA sequence: TGTGCCAGCAGCCAAGGTGCGAACATGAACACTGAAGCTTTCTTT.

The gene calls are TRBV4-1 and TRBJ2-1, with 9 bases fitting TRBD2. This CDR3 spans 16 amino acids. Germline CDR1 is MGHRA and CDR2 is YSYEKL. Trimming took 8 bases from V and 3 from J; bases not matched to a gene: 11. The CDR3 spells CASGAGGSGSYNEQFF. The CDR3 region has the DNA TGCGCCAGCGGGGCGGGGGGTAGCGGGAGCTACAATGAGCAGTTCTTC.

V and J are TRBV2 and TRBJ1-2, with D uncertain. Germline V gives CDR1 SNHLY, CDR2 FYNNEI. CDR3 size: 14 residues. Trimming pared 7 bases from V and 7 bases from J, leaving 19 bases between. This CDR3 reads CASKGLGHEFGYTF. The CDR3 DNA reads as TGTGCCAGCAAGGGTCTTGGGCACGAGTTTGGCTACACCTTC.

The chain couples TRBV4-3 to TRBJ2-2, with a possible D match to TRBD2 (6 bases). This CDR3 region has 15 residues. V dropped 0 bases and J dropped 8 bases, with 13 bases sitting between them. Germline V gene data show CDR1 as LGHNA and CDR2 as YSLEER. The CDR3 bases are TGCGCCAGCAGCCAAGATTTGGGGGGTCAGGGGGAGCTGTTTTTT. Protein product: CASSQDLGGQGELFF.

This chain joins TRBV7-9 and TRBJ1-1, with D possibly TRBD1 on 6 matching bases. This CDR3 has 15 amino acids. V dropped 5 bases and J dropped 3 bases, with 16 bases sitting between them. Per germline, CDR1 SEHNR and CDR2 FQNEAQ (reference sequence). The DNA of the CDR3 is TGTGCCAGCAGCCAAGGGGGTCAAGCTTACACTGAAGCTTTCTTT. Translated, it gives CASSQGGQAYTEAFF.

This clone was seen a single time. The V call is TRBV5-4, the J call TRBJ1-6; D perhaps matches TRBD1 (5 bases). CDR3 length equals 15 residues. Germline assignment: CDR1 SGHNT and CDR2 YYREEE (reference sequence). Trimming cost V 3 bases and J 7 bases, with 14 bases left between them. The CDR3 spells CASSSLTVSNSPLHF. Here the CDR3 DNA reads TGTGCCAGCAGCTCGTTGACAGTTTCCAATTCACCCCTCCACTTT.

The gene calls are TRBV7-2 and TRBJ2-3; TRBD2 aligns across 10 bases. The CDR3 extends over 15 amino acids. The junction had 5 bases not matched to a gene; V was cut back by 6 bases and J by 2 bases. CDR1 and CDR2 from the germline V gene are SGHTA and FQGNSA. The CDR3 sequence: CASRFTSGTTDTQYF. The CDR3, as DNA: TGTGCCAGCAGATTTACTAGCGGGACCACAGATACGCAGTATTTT.